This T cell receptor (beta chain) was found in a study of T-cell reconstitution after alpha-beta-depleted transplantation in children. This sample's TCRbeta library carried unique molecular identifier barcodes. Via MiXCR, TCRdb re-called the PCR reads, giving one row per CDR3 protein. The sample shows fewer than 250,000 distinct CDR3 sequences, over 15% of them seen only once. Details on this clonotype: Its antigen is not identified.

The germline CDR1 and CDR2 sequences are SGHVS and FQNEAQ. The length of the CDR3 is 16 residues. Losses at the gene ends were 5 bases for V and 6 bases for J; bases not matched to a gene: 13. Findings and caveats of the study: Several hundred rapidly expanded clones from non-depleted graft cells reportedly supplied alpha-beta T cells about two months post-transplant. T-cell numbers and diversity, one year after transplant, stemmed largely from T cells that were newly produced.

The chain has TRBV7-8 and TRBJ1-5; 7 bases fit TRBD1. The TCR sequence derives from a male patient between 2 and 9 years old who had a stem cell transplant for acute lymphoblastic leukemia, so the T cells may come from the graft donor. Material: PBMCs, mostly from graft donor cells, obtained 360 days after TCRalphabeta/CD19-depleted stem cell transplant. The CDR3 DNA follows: TGTGCCAGCAGCGCCGACAGGGTTACAGCGGGTCAGCCCCAGCATTTT. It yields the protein CASSADRVTAGQPQHF.